The 2 T cell receptor beta chains reported below all come from one sample, sequenced in a study of T cell changes during pregnancy in multiple sclerosis. Here immunoSEQ multiplex PCR was the method, and the copy in TCRdb shows in-frame clones only, minus some. The profile shows 57,000 or so clones, 90% of them singletons. The sample was peripheral blood, taken in the third trimester of pregnancy. These receptors came from a female donor in good health, enrolled as a control in a pregnancy study.

This chain connects TRBV2 to TRBJ2-5; 11 positions match TRBD2. Per the germline V gene, CDR1 is SNHLY and CDR2 is FYNNEI. This CDR3 region has 15 residues. The V segment lost 6 bases and the J segment 5 bases; nucleotides outside the gene matches: 8. CDR3 sequence: CASRALAGVGETQYF. The CDR3, as DNA: TGTGCCAGCAGGGCACTAGCGGGAGTTGGGGAGACCCAGTACTTC.

The chain couples TRBV21-1 to TRBJ1-6; the DNA was not compared with TRBD1, the D call given in the table. TRBV21-1 is marked as a pseudogene. The CDR3 runs to 16 residues. CDR3 sequence: CASNEDREEYNSPLHF. CDR3 nucleotide sequence: TGTGCCAGCAACGAGGACAGGGAGGAATATAATTCACCCCTCCACTTT.